What follows describes a single T cell receptor beta chain. Its antigen remains undetermined. No quality values exist for individual bases; no much larger clone is one base distant. The data were obtained in a study of tumor-infiltrating lymphocytes in oesophageal squamous cell carcinoma (dated by TCRdb to 2015 to 2016). From cysteine to phenylalanine, the CDR3 is 14 amino acids long. The only DNA kept is the CDR3, 42 bases in frame from the first base. The junction shows trimming of 5 bases on V and 1 base on J, plus 10 bases between the germline ends. CDR1 and CDR2, per the germline V gene, are SGHTA and FQGTGA. The method was PCR. TCRdb lists the instrument as Illumina HiSeq 2000. Through fastp at Q25 and MiXCR, TCRdb rebuilt clones from the public reads, retaining in-frame beta chains. Each entry is one CDR3 protein sequence, shown with its most common DNA and genes. This sample is represented by about 12,000 distinct CDR3 sequences; more than 50% of them were singletons. Together, the top ten hold around a third of the sample.

This receptor chain uses TRBV7-3 and TRBJ2-3, with no reliable assignment of the D segment. The sample was esophageal tumor tissue. The clonotype comes from a female donor with esophageal squamous cell carcinoma. This receptor has the CDR3 CASSPSTGTDTQYF. The bases read TGTGCCAGCAGCCCTTCAACGGGCACAGATACGCAGTATTTT.